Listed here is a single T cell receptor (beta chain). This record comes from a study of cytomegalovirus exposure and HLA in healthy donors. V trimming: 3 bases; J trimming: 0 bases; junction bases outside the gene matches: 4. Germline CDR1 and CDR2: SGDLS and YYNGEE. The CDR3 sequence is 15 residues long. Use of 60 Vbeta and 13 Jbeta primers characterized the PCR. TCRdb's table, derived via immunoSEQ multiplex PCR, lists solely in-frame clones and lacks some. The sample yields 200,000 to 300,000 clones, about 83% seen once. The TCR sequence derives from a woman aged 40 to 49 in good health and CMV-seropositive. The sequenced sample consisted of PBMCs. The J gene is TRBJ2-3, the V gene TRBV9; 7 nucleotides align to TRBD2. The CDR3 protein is CASSETSRSTDTQYF. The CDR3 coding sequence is TGTGCCAGCAGCGAGACTAGCAGAAGCACAGATACGCAGTATTTT.